A single sample is the source of the 28 T cell receptor beta chains below, sequenced in a study of identical twins. One entry per CDR3 protein results from TCRdb running MiXCR on the 5' RACE reads. In the table there are 700,000 or so distinct CDR3 sequences, over 8.5% of which are singletons. These same data were also listed under a study on yellow fever vaccine responses in identical twins.

The sample comprised PBMCs. All receptors come from a woman between 18 and 30 years old in good health.

This clonotype was recorded a few times. The chain carries TRBV4-3 and TRBJ1-4, with unresolved D. V was clipped by 0 bases and J by 8 bases, with 7 bases between them. CDR1 and CDR2 (germline): LGHNA, YSLEER. This CDR3 spans 13 amino acids. CDR3 amino acids: CASSQEEGEKLFF. CDR3 bases: TGCGCCAGCAGCCAAGAGGAAGGGGAAAAACTGTTTTTT.

This clonotype was observed at least ten times. This rearrangement joins TRBV7-9 to TRBJ2-7; 7 positions agree with TRBD1. Germline loops: CDR1 SEHNR, CDR2 FQNEAQ (reference sequence). J was trimmed by 4 bases and V by 5 bases; bases with no gene match: 17. The CDR3 totals 17 residues. The CDR3 reads CASSTLRSDQGVYEQYF. As DNA, the CDR3 is TGTGCCAGCAGCACCCTTCGATCGGATCAGGGGGTTTACGAGCAGTACTTC.

The chain couples TRBV19 to TRBJ2-1; the D is unclear. The length of the CDR3 is 14 residues. Germline-derived CDR1 and CDR2 are LNHDA and SQIVND (reference sequence). Between the trimmed V and J ends, which lost 6 bases and 0 bases, there was a span of 9 bases. CDR3 sequence: CASRKESSYNEQFF. CDR3 in DNA: TGTGCCAGTAGAAAAGAGAGCTCCTACAATGAGCAGTTCTTC.

In nucleotides, the CDR3 is TGCAGCGTCGTAGGGGCAGGATCCTACGAGCAGTACTTC. Translating gives CSVVGAGSYEQYF. The rearrangement links TRBV29-1 to TRBJ2-7; the D gene is possibly TRBD1 (5 bases). The CDR3 runs 13 residues. Trimming took 6 bases from V and 1 from J, leaving 13 bases between them. CDR1 SQVTM and CDR2 ANQGSEA come from the germline V gene.

This clonotype was counted only a few times. The V call is TRBV27, the J call TRBJ2-1; 7 bases are a match to TRBD2. The ends lost 7 bases at V and 0 bases at J; junction bases unmatched: 9. The CDR3 has 16 amino acids. CDR1 and CDR2 (germline): MNHEY, SMNVEV (reference sequence). The CDR3 nucleotides are TGTGCCAGCACCTCACTAGCGCCTAGCTCCTACAATGAGCAGTTCTTC. Amino acids: CASTSLAPSSYNEQFF.

V usage is TRBV7-2 and J usage is TRBJ2-2, with 13 bases lining up with TRBD2. Germline loops: CDR1 SGHTA, CDR2 FQGNSA. J was trimmed by 7 bases and V by 5 bases; bases with no gene match: 4. This CDR3 has 15 amino acids. The CDR3 nucleotides are TGTGCCAGCAGCACGGGACTAGCGGGAAACGGGGAGCTGTTTTTT. It specifies CASSTGLAGNGELFF.

The sample holds many counts of this clonotype. The J gene is TRBJ2-7, the V gene TRBV12-3 or TRBV12-4, with D perhaps matching TRBD1 (5 bases). The length of the CDR3 is 14 residues. V was pared by 6 bases and J by 1 base, with 13 bases between. The CDR3 region has the DNA TGTGCCAGCAGCTTGGGGCGAGTTTCCTACGAGCAGTACTTC. Its protein is CASSLGRVSYEQYF.

This clonotype was counted at least ten times. The V and J genes are TRBV5-1 and TRBJ2-1; the match to TRBD2 covers 15 bases. Germline V CDR1 and CDR2: SGHRS, YFSETQ. The CDR3 contains 18 residues. Trimming removed 1 base from V and 3 bases from J; junction bases left unmatched: 5. The CDR3: CASSLSGTSGGFYNEQFF. CDR3 DNA: TGCGCCAGCAGCTTGTCCGGGACTAGCGGGGGGTTCTACAATGAGCAGTTCTTC.

The chain employs TRBV6-6 and TRBJ2-2; TRBD1 aligns across 7 bases. Germline V lookup: CDR1 MNHNY, CDR2 SVGAGI (reference sequence). V shed 7 bases, J shed 6 bases, and the junction held 2 bases outside the gene matches. CDR3 length: 12 amino acids. The CDR3 coding sequence is TGTGCCAGCAAGCAGGGGGCCGGGGAGCTGTTTTTT. It is translated as CASKQGAGELFF.

The CDR3 sequence: CATSDRGATDTQYF. The CDR3 region has the DNA TGTGCCACCAGCGATCGGGGGGCCACAGATACGCAGTATTTT. The chain is built from TRBV15 and TRBJ2-3, with a weak D call TRBD2 (7 bases). The CDR3 length is 14 residues. The ends were cut back, 5 bases at V and 2 bases at J, with 11 bases in the middle. Germline V gene data show CDR1 as LNHNV and CDR2 as YYDKDF (reference sequence).

This clonotype was seen a handful of times. This chain connects TRBV25-1 to TRBJ2-2, with D maybe TRBD2 (7 bases). CDR1 is MGHDK and CDR2 is SYGVNS in the germline V gene. This CDR3 has 16 amino acids. Trimming removed 5 bases from V and 1 base from J, with 14 bases in between. The CDR3 is CASSPRGGQNTGELFF. Here the CDR3 DNA reads TGTGCCAGCAGTCCTAGGGGGGGGCAGAACACCGGGGAGCTGTTTTTT.

This clonotype was seen a few times. The chain has TRBV5-5 and TRBJ2-7; TRBD2 agrees at 12 bases. CDR3 size: 15 residues. After removal of 2 bases from V and 1 base from J, the junction contained 1 base not matched to a gene. Germline lookup yields CDR1 SGHKS and CDR2 YYEKEE (reference sequence). The CDR3 DNA is TGTGCCAGCAGCTTTCTAGCGGGAGGGTCCTACGAGCAGTACTTC. The encoded protein is CASSFLAGGSYEQYF.

This clonotype has more than one count but fewer than ten. The chain uses TRBV4-3 and TRBJ2-7; possible D gene TRBD1, 5 bases. The V end lost 4 bases, the J end lost 2 bases, and 18 bases lay between the germline ends. This CDR3 is built from 16 residues. Germline assignment: CDR1 LGHNA and CDR2 YSLEER. The chain's CDR3 is CASSRTGQGAAYEQYF. The CDR3, as DNA: TGCGCCAGCAGCCGAACCGGACAAGGGGCCGCCTACGAGCAGTACTTC.

The chain uses TRBV12-3 or TRBV12-4 and TRBJ2-1; 10 bases align to TRBD2. V lost 3 bases to trimming and J lost 0 bases; unmatched junction nucleotides: 11. The CDR3 runs to 19 residues. The CDR3 DNA reads TGTGCCAGCAGTTTGTGGCTAGCGGGAGACGCCCGCTCCTACAATGAGCAGTTCTTC. Its protein is CASSLWLAGDARSYNEQFF.

This clonotype turned up a few times. This rearrangement joins TRBV14 to TRBJ2-7; possibly TRBD2 for D (5 bases). In germline, CDR1 is SGHDN, CDR2 FVKESK. The ends were cut back, 9 bases at V and 5 bases at J, with 17 bases in the middle. CDR3 length equals 13 residues. CDR3 protein: CARLRGSLDEQYF. CDR3 DNA: TGTGCCAGATTAAGAGGGAGTTTGGACGAGCAGTACTTC.

The chain is built from TRBV6-2 or TRBV6-3 and TRBJ2-7, with TRBD2 identical over 13 bases. Germline-derived CDR1 and CDR2 are MNHEY and SVGEGT. CDR3 length: 14 residues. The junction had 6 bases not matched to a gene; V was cut back by 10 bases and J by 3 bases. For the CDR3, the DNA is TGTGCCACCCTACTAGCGGGAGGGGGCTACGAGCAGTACTTC. This sequence encodes CATLLAGGGYEQYF.

This clonotype was picked up many times. V gene TRBV5-1 combines with J gene TRBJ2-1, with D tentatively TRBD2 (6 bases). Germline-derived CDR1 and CDR2 are SGHRS and YFSETQ. The CDR3 spans 12 residues. The V end lost 5 bases, the J end lost 9 bases, and 12 bases lay between the germline ends. The CDR3 sequence is CASRDSGFEQFF. The CDR3 DNA sequence: TGCGCCAGCAGGGATAGCGGATTTGAGCAGTTCTTC.

This clonotype was observed a handful of times. This sequence joins TRBV20-1 and TRBJ2-7; D remains ambiguous. V was pared by 2 bases and J by 2 bases, with 13 bases between. The germline V gene encodes CDR1 DFQATT and CDR2 SNEGSKA (reference sequence). The CDR3 consists of 14 residues. As DNA, the CDR3 is TGCAGTGCTAGAAAGGACCTAGGGCCCTACGAGCAGTACTTC. Its translation: CSARKDLGPYEQYF.

This clonotype has more than one count but fewer than ten. This chain joins TRBV20-1 and TRBJ2-1; D gene ambiguous. The length of the CDR3 is 17 residues. The V end was cut by 4 bases, the J end by 0 bases, with 19 bases between. Germline-derived CDR1 and CDR2 are DFQATT and SNEGSKA (reference sequence). CDR3 region: CSATLIGTMGSYNEQFF. As DNA, the CDR3 is TGCAGTGCTACCCTCATAGGAACTATGGGCTCCTACAATGAGCAGTTCTTC.

This clonotype was counted only a few times. The rearrangement links TRBV5-1 to TRBJ2-7; D ambiguous. With 0 bases removed from V and 3 bases from J, the gap between germline ends came to 10 bases. The germline V gene has CDR1 SGHRS and CDR2 YFSETQ. This CDR3 comprises 14 residues. This CDR3 reads CASSLAGSYYEQYF. For the CDR3, the DNA is TGCGCCAGCAGCTTGGCCGGCAGTTACTACGAGCAGTACTTC.

The gene calls are TRBV4-2 and TRBJ1-1; D is perhaps TRBD1 (5 bases). This CDR3 contains 13 residues. Germline assignment: CDR1 LGHNA and CDR2 YNFKEQ. V dropped 4 bases and J dropped 6 bases, with 12 bases sitting between them. The CDR3 sequence is CASSRSRGAEAFF. CDR3 sequence (DNA): TGTGCCAGCAGCCGCTCCCGGGGGGCTGAAGCTTTCTTT.

This clonotype was counted a few times. The rearrangement uses TRBV6-5 and TRBJ1-1; no firm D call. Germline V gives CDR1 MNHEY, CDR2 SVGAGI. The CDR3 length is 12 residues. Between the trimmed V and J ends, which lost 5 bases and 7 bases, there was a span of 11 bases. The CDR3: CASSRPGYEAFF. In nucleotides, the CDR3 is TGTGCCAGCAGTCGCCCGGGGTATGAAGCTTTCTTT.

The rearrangement links TRBV7-8 to TRBJ2-1, with 9 bases fitting TRBD1. V trimming: 1 base; J trimming: 3 bases; junction bases outside the gene matches: 7. CDR3 length: 17 amino acids. Germline CDR1 reads SGHVS; CDR2 reads FQNEAQ. The CDR3 reads CASSLGGHRGLYNEQFF. Written as DNA, the CDR3 is TGTGCCAGCAGCTTAGGGGGTCACAGGGGGCTCTACAATGAGCAGTTCTTC.

Written as DNA, the CDR3 is TGTGCCAGCAGTTTGCCGGGATTAAACCTACATGAGCAGTTCTTC. Protein sequence: CASSLPGLNLHEQFF. This chain joins TRBV28 and TRBJ2-1, with D possibly being TRBD2 (5 bases). This CDR3 region has 15 residues. Germline loops: CDR1 MDHEN, CDR2 SYDVKM. Deletions cut 3 bases from V and 8 bases from J, with 17 bases between. The full variable domain, rest sourced from reference TRBV28 and TRBJ2-1, is DVKVTQSSRYLVKRTGEKVFLECVQDMDHENMFWYRQDPGLGLRLIYFSYDVKMKEKGDIPEGYSVSREKKERFSLILESASTNQTSMYLCASSLPGLNLHEQFFGPGTRLTVL.

This clonotype was counted between two and nine times. The gene calls are TRBV3-1 and TRBJ1-1; 8 positions agree with TRBD1. This CDR3 has 17 residues. Germline V gives CDR1 LGHDT, CDR2 YNNKEL (reference sequence). V trimming: 4 bases; J trimming: 3 bases; junction bases outside the gene matches: 13. Written as DNA, the CDR3 is TGTGCCAGCAGCCCCCGGACAGGGTATAGCAGGGACACTGAAGCTTTCTTT. Its translation is CASSPRTGYSRDTEAFF.

This clonotype was counted ten times or more. The CDR3 region is CASSVSSGNEQYF. The CDR3 DNA is TGTGCCAGCAGTGTGAGTAGTGGGAACGAGCAGTACTTC. The gene calls are TRBV25-1 and TRBJ2-7; D unresolved. Trimming cost V 4 bases and J 5 bases, with 12 bases left between them. Per the germline V gene, CDR1 is MGHDK and CDR2 is SYGVNS. The CDR3 has 13 residues.

V and J are TRBV4-1 and TRBJ2-2; TRBD1 might be the D (6 bases). Trimming removed 2 bases from V and 6 bases from J, with 13 bases in between. The CDR3 contains 15 residues. Per the germline V gene, CDR1 is MGHRA and CDR2 is YSYEKL. The DNA for the CDR3 is TGCGCCAGCAGCCAATCTTTCCCAGGGGCCGGGGAGCTGTTTTTT. Protein: CASSQSFPGAGELFF.

This clonotype showed up many times. This sequence joins TRBV29-1 and TRBJ1-5; TRBD1 matches at 11 bases. The germline CDR1 and CDR2 sequences are SQVTM and ANQGSEA. Losses at the gene ends were 4 bases for V and 7 bases for J; bases not matched to a gene: 6. The CDR3 loop spans 14 amino acids. The CDR3 region has the DNA TGCAGCGTTGGGGGACAGGGGGTAGGGCAGCCCCAGCATTTT. It is translated as CSVGGQGVGQPQHF.